The clone carrying this T cell receptor (beta chain) turned up a few times. Its cognate antigen is unknown. Clones were sequenced by immunoSEQ multiplex PCR, and TCRdb holds only the in-frame ones, with some missing. The repertoire holds some 130,000 clones, with more than 80% as singletons. Per germline, CDR1 WNHNN and CDR2 SYGVQD (reference sequence). The CDR3 length is 13 residues. The V end was cut by 0 bases, the J end by 4 bases, with 6 bases between. The data derive from a study of T cells in localized non-small cell lung cancer. Whole-study results and caveats: Compared with tumor, uninvolved adjacent lung displayed greater T cell clonality, ranking highest overall.

This chain links TRBV10-1 with TRBJ1-1; D not certain. Sample: peripheral blood, taken before any cancer treatment. This receptor was identified in a female donor older than 55 with stage I lung adenocarcinoma. In DNA, the CDR3 is TGCGCCAGCAGTGAGTCTTTGGGCACTGAAGCTTTCTTT. Translating it yields CASSESLGTEAFF.